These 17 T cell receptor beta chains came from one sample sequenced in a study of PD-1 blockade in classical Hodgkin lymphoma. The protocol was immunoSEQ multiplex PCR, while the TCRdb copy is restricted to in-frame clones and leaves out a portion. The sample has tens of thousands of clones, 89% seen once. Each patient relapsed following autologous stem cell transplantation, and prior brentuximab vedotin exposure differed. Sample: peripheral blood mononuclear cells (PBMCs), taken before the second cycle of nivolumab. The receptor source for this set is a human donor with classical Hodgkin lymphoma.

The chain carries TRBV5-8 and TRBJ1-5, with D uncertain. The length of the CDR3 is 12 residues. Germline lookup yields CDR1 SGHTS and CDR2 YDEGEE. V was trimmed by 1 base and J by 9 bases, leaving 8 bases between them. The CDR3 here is CASSLLGRPQHF. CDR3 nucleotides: TGTGCCAGCAGCTTGCTCGGTAGGCCCCAGCATTTT.

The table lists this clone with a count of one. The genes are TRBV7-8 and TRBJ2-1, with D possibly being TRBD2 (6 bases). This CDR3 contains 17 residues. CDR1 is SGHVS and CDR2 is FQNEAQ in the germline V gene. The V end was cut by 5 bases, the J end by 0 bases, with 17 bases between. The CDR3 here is CASSPERLVPSYNEQFF. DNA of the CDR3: TGTGCCAGCAGCCCGGAAAGACTAGTTCCCTCCTACAATGAGCAGTTCTTC.

CDR3 nucleotides: TGTGCCAGCAGGACGACCGGACACAATGAGCAGTTCTTC. This codes for CASRTTGHNEQFF. This sequence joins TRBV28 and TRBJ2-1; D not certain. The germline V gene encodes CDR1 MDHEN and CDR2 SYDVKM. Trimming took off 6 bases at V and 5 bases at J, with 11 bases between the two ends. CDR3 length: 13 amino acids.

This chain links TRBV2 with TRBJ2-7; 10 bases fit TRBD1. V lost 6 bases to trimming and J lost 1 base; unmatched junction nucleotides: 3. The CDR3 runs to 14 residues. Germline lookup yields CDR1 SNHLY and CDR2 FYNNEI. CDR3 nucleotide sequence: TGTGCCAGCAGCCGGACAGGGGGTTCCTACGAGCAGTACTTC. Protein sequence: CASSRTGGSYEQYF.

The CDR3 is CASSSLAGPYEQYF. CDR3 nucleotides: TGTGCCAGCAGCTCCCTGGCAGGGCCCTACGAGCAGTACTTC. V and J are TRBV7-6 and TRBJ2-7; possibly TRBD1 for D (5 bases). The CDR3 length is 14 residues. Germline V gene lookup returns CDR1 SGHVS and CDR2 FNYEAQ. V lost 4 bases, J lost 2 bases, and 12 bases lay in between. Looking up the rest from reference TRBV7-6 and TRBJ2-7 gives the full variable domain: GAGVSQSPRYKVTKRGQDVALRCDPISGHVSLYWYRQALGQGPEFLTYFNYEAQQDKSGLPNDRFSAERPEGSISTLTIQRTEQRDSAMYRCASSSLAGPYEQYFGPGTRLTVT.

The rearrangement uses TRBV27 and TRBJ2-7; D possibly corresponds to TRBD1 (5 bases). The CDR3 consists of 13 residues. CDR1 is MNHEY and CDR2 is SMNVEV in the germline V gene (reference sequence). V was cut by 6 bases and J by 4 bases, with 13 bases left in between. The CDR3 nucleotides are TGTGCCAGCAGGCTAATGCAGGGATACGAGCAGTACTTC. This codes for CASRLMQGYEQYF.

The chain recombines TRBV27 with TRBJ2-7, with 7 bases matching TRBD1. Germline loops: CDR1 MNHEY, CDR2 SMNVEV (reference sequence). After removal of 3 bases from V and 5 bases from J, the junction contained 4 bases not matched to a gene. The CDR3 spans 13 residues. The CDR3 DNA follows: TGTGCCAGCAGTTTTATTGACAGGGACGAGCAGTACTTC. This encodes CASSFIDRDEQYF.

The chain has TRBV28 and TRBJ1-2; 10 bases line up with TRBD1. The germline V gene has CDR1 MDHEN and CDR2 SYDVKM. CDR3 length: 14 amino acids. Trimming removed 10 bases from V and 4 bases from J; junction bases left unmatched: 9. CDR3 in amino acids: CATTTGGSLYGYTF. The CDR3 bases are TGTGCCACAACGACAGGGGGCAGTCTCTATGGCTACACCTTC.

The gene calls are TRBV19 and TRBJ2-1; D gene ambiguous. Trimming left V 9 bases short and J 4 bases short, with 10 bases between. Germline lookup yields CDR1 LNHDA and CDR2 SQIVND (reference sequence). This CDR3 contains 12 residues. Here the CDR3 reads CASPDWYNEQFF. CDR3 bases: TGTGCCAGCCCCGACTGGTACAATGAGCAGTTCTTC.

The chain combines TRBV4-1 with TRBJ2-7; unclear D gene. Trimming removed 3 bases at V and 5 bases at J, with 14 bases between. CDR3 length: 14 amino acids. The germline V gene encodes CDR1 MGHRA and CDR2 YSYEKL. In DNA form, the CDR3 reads TGCGCCAGCAGCCAGAAGGATCTGACTGACGAGCAGTACTTC. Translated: CASSQKDLTDEQYF.

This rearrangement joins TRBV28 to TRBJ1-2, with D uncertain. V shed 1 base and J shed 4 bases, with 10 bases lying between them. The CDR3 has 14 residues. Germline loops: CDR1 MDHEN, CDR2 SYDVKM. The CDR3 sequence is CASSLFASPYGYTF. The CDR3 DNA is TGTGCCAGCAGTTTATTTGCATCCCCCTATGGCTACACCTTC.

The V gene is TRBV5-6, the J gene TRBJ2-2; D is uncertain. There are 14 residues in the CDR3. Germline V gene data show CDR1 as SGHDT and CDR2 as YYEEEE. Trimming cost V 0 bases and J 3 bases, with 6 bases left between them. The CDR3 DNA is TGTGCCAGCAGCTTGGGACCCGACACCGGGGAGCTGTTTTTT. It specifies CASSLGPDTGELFF.

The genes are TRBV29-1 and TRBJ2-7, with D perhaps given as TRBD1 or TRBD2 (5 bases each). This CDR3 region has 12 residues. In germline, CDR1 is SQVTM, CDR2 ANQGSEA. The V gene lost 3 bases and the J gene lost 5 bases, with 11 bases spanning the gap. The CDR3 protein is CSVEGVGDEQYF. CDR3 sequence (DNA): TGCAGCGTTGAGGGGGTTGGAGACGAGCAGTACTTC.

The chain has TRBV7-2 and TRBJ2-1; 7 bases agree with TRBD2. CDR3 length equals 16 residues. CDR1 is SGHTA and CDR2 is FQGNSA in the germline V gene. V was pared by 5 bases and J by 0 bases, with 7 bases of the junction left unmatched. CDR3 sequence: CASSPAGTTSYNEQFF. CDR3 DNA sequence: TGTGCCAGCAGCCCCGCCGGGACTACCTCCTACAATGAGCAGTTCTTC.

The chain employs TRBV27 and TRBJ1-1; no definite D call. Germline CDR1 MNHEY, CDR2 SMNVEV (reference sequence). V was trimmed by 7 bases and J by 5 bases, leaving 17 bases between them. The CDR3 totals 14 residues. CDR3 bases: TGTGCCAGCAACCTTTACGGACCGAAAACTGAAGCTTTCTTT. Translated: CASNLYGPKTEAFF.

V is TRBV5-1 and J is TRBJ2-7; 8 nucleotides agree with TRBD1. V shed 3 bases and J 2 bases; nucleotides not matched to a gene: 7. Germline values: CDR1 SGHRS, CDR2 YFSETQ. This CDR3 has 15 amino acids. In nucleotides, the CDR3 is TGCGCCAGCAGCTCGGACAGGGCAGGAACCTACGAGCAGTACTTC. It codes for CASSSDRAGTYEQYF. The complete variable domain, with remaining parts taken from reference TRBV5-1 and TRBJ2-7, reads KAGVTQTPRYLIKTRGQQVTLSCSPISGHRSVSWYQQTPGQGLQFLFEYFSETQRNKGNFPGRFSGRQFSNSRSEMNVSTLELGDSALYLCASSSDRAGTYEQYFGPGTRLTVT.

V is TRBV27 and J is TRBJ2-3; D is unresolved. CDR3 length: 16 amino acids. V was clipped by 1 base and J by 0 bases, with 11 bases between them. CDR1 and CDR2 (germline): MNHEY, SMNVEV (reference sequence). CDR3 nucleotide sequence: TGTGCCAGCAGTTTATACATACAGATAAGCACAGATACGCAGTATTTT. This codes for CASSLYIQISTDTQYF.